This TCR beta chain was recovered during a study of beta chain features in type 1 diabetes. Overall study findings and caveats: Across all four CD4+ subsets, people with type 1 diabetes showed modestly shorter TCRB CDR3s. Any HLA-type effect on TCRB rearrangement remained unresolved here.

A remark on this clone: Antigen: not known. Other DNA sequences in the sample encode the same CDR3.

Cell sorting via CD45RO/CCR7/CD25/CD127/CD95/CD27 was performed to obtain CD4+ naive, central memory, regulatory and stem cell-like memory cells. Sorted cells reached over 95% purity in every population. The investigators reverse transcribed all of the isolated RNA, so they sequenced expressed TCRB transcripts. The study sequenced naive, central memory and regulatory T cell samples to an average of roughly 3.4 million reads. The protocol was immunoSEQ multiplex PCR, while the TCRdb copy is restricted to in-frame clones and leaves out a portion. Of hundreds of thousands of clones in the sample, about an eighth were seen once. The CDR3 consists of 12 residues. CDR1 and CDR2 (germline): SQVTM, ANQGSEA. V was pared by 7 bases and J by 5 bases, with 6 bases of the junction left unmatched.

Specimen: naive CD4+ T cells from blood. This TCR derives from a man aged 18 to 30 with type 1 diabetes. The chain recombines TRBV29-1 with TRBJ2-5; 8 positions agree with TRBD1. This CDR3 reads CSASGGEETQYF. The CDR3, as DNA: TGCAGCGCCTCAGGGGGCGAGGAGACCCAGTACTTC.